This T cell receptor (beta chain) is from a study of long-term antiretroviral therapy in people with HIV. The authors ran the immunoSEQ assay, v3.0, at survey level. Data came from immunoSEQ multiplex PCR; TCRdb stores just in-frame clones and leaves some out. The sample consists of about 17,000 clones, around 80% of them appearing once. CDR3 length: 15 residues. CDR1 SGHRS and CDR2 YFSETQ come from the germline V gene. V lost 2 bases, J lost 0 bases, and 9 bases lay in between. The sequence was obtained from a man younger than 35 with HIV. The chain carries TRBV5-1 and TRBJ2-1, with unresolved D. Sequencing used unsorted PBMCs, obtained 0.1 years before starting antiretroviral therapy. The CDR3: CASSFGPSSYNEQFF. CDR3 nucleotides: TGCGCCAGCAGCTTCGGTCCCAGCTCCTACAATGAGCAGTTCTTC.